Below are 27 T cell receptor beta chains sequenced from a single sample in a study of blood T cell repertoires in COVID-19. Assay used: immunoSEQ multiplex PCR; TCRdb lists only in-frame clones, some missing. The sample lists about 160,000 clones, 92% occurring once. The sample consisted of peripheral blood. These receptors were taken from a man aged 30 to 45 with COVID-19, enrolled during active disease.

V is TRBV5-4 and J is TRBJ2-7, with D tentatively TRBD1 (5 bases). V was cut by 0 bases and J by 2 bases, with 9 bases left in between. This CDR3 comprises 14 residues. CDR1 is SGHNT, CDR2 YYREEE, per germline (reference sequence). In nucleotides, the CDR3 is TGTGCCAGCAGCTTGGACAGGAACCCCTACGAGCAGTACTTC. This translates into CASSLDRNPYEQYF. Looking up the rest from reference TRBV5-4 and TRBJ2-7 gives the full variable domain: ETGVTQSPTHLIKTRGQQVTLRCSSQSGHNTVSWYQQALGQGPQFIFQYYREEENGRGNFPPRFSGLQFPNYSSELNVNALELDDSALYLCASSLDRNPYEQYFGPGTRLTVT.

This chain uses TRBV29-1 with TRBJ1-2, with no clear D. From germline, CDR1 is SQVTM and CDR2 ANQGSEA. The CDR3 loop spans 11 amino acids. Trimming removed 5 bases from V and 8 bases from J, with 12 bases in between. The CDR3 nucleotides are TGCAGCGTTAAGTGGGGAGAGGGCTACACCTTC. This codes for CSVKWGEGYTF.

With respect to this clone: One junction end does not reproduce the germline sequence, and a read error may be involved. The chain combines TRBV2 with TRBJ1-1; no reliable D call. The CDR3 length is 11 residues. Germline values: CDR1 SNHLY, CDR2 FYNNEI. This CDR3 is CACRRDTEAFF. DNA for the CDR3: TGTGCCTGCAGGAGGGACACTGAAGCTTTCTTT.

A few counts support this clone. J is TRBJ2-7 and V is TRBV7-2; D is perhaps TRBD1 (6 bases). Germline V gene data show CDR1 as SGHTA and CDR2 as FQGNSA. The V and J ends lost 4 bases and 1 base respectively, with 11 bases between them. The CDR3 loop spans 14 amino acids. The CDR3 sequence is CASSYRQDSYEQYF. The CDR3 nucleotides are TGTGCCAGCAGCTACCGACAGGATTCCTACGAGCAGTACTTC.

The rearrangement links TRBV9 to TRBJ1-6; 11 bases agree with TRBD1. The junction had 1 base not matched to a gene; V was cut back by 0 bases and J by 5 bases. This CDR3 has 16 residues. Germline V lookup: CDR1 SGDLS, CDR2 YYNGEE. As DNA, the CDR3 is TGTGCCAGCAGCGTAGGGACAGGGGGCCATAATTCACCCCTCCACTTT. Encoded protein: CASSVGTGGHNSPLHF.

Comment on this clone: This sample includes further DNA sequences coding for the same CDR3. V and J are TRBV5-1 and TRBJ2-7; D is uncertain. The CDR3 is 12 residues long. Trimming stripped 4 bases from V and 0 bases from J, with 5 bases between. Germline V gives CDR1 SGHRS, CDR2 YFSETQ. The CDR3 nucleotides read TGCGCCAGCAGCCTGAGCTCCTACGAGCAGTACTTC. It specifies CASSLSSYEQYF. The full variable domain, in which reference TRBV5-1 and TRBJ2-7 provide the parts outside the CDR3, is KAGVTQTPRYLIKTRGQQVTLSCSPISGHRSVSWYQQTPGQGLQFLFEYFSETQRNKGNFPGRFSGRQFSNSRSEMNVSTLELGDSALYLCASSLSSYEQYFGPGTRLTVT.

For the CDR3, the DNA is TGTGCCAGCAGTGAAGGAGCAGCGCTTGAGCAGTTCTTC. It yields the protein CASSEGAALEQFF. V gene TRBV25-1 combines with J gene TRBJ2-1; D is unresolved. This CDR3 contains 13 residues. CDR1 and CDR2 (germline): MGHDK, SYGVNS. Trimming took off 2 bases at V and 9 bases at J, with 11 bases between the two ends. Complete variable domain (other parts from reference TRBV25-1 and TRBJ2-1): EADIYQTPRYLVIGTGKKITLECSQTMGHDKMYWYQQDPGMELHLIHYSYGVNSTEKGDLSSESTVSRIRTEHFPLTLESARPSHTSQYLCASSEGAALEQFFGPGTRLTVL.

The chain carries TRBV15 and TRBJ1-2; 7 bases are shared with TRBD1. V was pared by 5 bases and J by 2 bases, with 17 bases of the junction left unmatched. Germline V CDR1 and CDR2: LNHNV, YYDKDF (reference sequence). This CDR3 has 18 amino acids. This CDR3 is CATSASQAGTVFNYGYTF. CDR3 DNA sequence: TGTGCCACCAGCGCCTCTCAGGCTGGGACAGTCTTCAACTATGGCTACACCTTC.

The V call is TRBV7-9, the J call TRBJ2-1, with D tentatively TRBD2 (5 bases). Germline lookup yields CDR1 SEHNR and CDR2 FQNEAQ (reference sequence). Trimming removed 1 base from V and 9 bases from J, with 10 bases in between. This CDR3 has 13 residues. CDR3 sequence (DNA): TGTGCCAGCAGCTTAGGAGGGTTCGTTGAGCAGTTCTTC. Protein product: CASSLGGFVEQFF.

The chain combines TRBV9 with TRBJ2-1; 7 bases align to TRBD2. CDR1 and CDR2 (germline): SGDLS, YYNGEE. Trimming removed 3 bases from V and 4 bases from J; junction bases left unmatched: 7. This CDR3 has 15 amino acids. For the CDR3, the DNA is TGTGCCAGCAGCGCGAGCGGGATCGGTTACAATGAGCAGTTCTTC. Translating it yields CASSASGIGYNEQFF.

The gene calls are TRBV11-2 and TRBJ1-2, with D maybe TRBD1 (6 bases). CDR1 is SGHAT and CDR2 is FQNNGV in the germline V gene. This CDR3 comprises 13 residues. V gave up 5 bases and J gave up 4 bases, with 11 bases separating them. The chain's CDR3 is CASSRQDSYGYTF. CDR3 nucleotides: TGTGCCAGCAGCCGACAGGATTCCTATGGCTACACCTTC.

The rearrangement joins TRBV7-3 to TRBJ2-2, with 7 bases fitting TRBD1. The trim removed 1 base at V and 6 bases at J, leaving 8 bases unmatched. The germline CDR1 and CDR2 sequences are SGHTA and FQGTGA. The CDR3 covers 16 residues. CDR3 DNA sequence: TGTGCCAGCAGCTTAAGTTCAGGCAGGGGGTCCGGGGAGCTGTTTTTT. Its protein is CASSLSSGRGSGELFF.

In this sample, this clone turned up once. The rearrangement uses TRBV6-2 or TRBV6-3 and TRBJ1-1; no clear D gene. CDR1 is MNHEY and CDR2 is SVGEGT in the germline V gene. This CDR3 comprises 13 residues. Trimming pared 2 bases from V and 6 bases from J, leaving 10 bases between. The CDR3 DNA reads TGTGCCAGCAGTTACCCTACGAGTGCTGAAGCTTTCTTT. Protein: CASSYPTSAEAFF.

CDR3 sequence: CSYPGQGGAFF. Written as DNA, the CDR3 is TGCAGTTACCCTGGACAGGGAGGAGCTTTCTTT. V usage is TRBV20-1 and J usage is TRBJ1-1; 8 positions agree with TRBD1. This CDR3 spans 11 amino acids. V dropped 8 bases and J dropped 10; count of bases not matched to a gene: 9. Germline V gives CDR1 DFQATT, CDR2 SNEGSKA (reference sequence).

This chain joins TRBV7-2 and TRBJ1-1; tentative D call: TRBD1 (6 bases). This CDR3 is built from 16 residues. Trimming cost V 1 base and J 5 bases, with 17 bases left between them. Germline CDR1 SGHTA, CDR2 FQGNSA. The CDR3 is CASSLGWGRGWTEAFF. CDR3 DNA sequence: TGTGCCAGCAGCTTAGGGTGGGGCAGGGGTTGGACTGAAGCTTTCTTT.

This clone was seen more than once but under ten times. The rearrangement links TRBV7-6 to TRBJ1-6; possibly TRBD1 for D (6 bases). Germline lookup yields CDR1 SGHVS and CDR2 FNYEAQ. This CDR3 is 15 amino acids long. V lost 9 bases to trimming and J lost 0 bases, with 12 bases between them. The CDR3 coding sequence is TGTGCCAGAGCAGGGGATAGCTCCTATAATTCACCCCTCCACTTT. Amino acids: CARAGDSSYNSPLHF.

This clone was counted once. This sequence joins TRBV28 and TRBJ1-2, with D possibly TRBD1 on 5 matching bases. The CDR3 contains 14 residues. V lost 3 bases and J lost 7, with 15 bases in between. From germline, CDR1 is MDHEN and CDR2 SYDVKM. The CDR3 protein is CASSFRGLEGGYTF. CDR3 sequence (DNA): TGTGCCAGCAGTTTTCGGGGCTTGGAGGGTGGCTACACCTTC.

V gene TRBV6-6 combines with J gene TRBJ1-2; 7 bases agree with TRBD1. Germline CDR1 and CDR2: MNHNY and SVGAGI (reference sequence). This CDR3 region has 14 residues. Unmatched junction bases numbered 5, after V lost 7 bases and J lost 0 bases. This CDR3 is CASIARGTNYGYTF. Written as DNA, the CDR3 is TGTGCCAGCATTGCCAGGGGGACTAACTATGGCTACACCTTC.

This chain uses TRBV11-2 with TRBJ2-7; no clear D. V dropped 3 bases and J dropped 3 bases, with 12 bases sitting between them. This CDR3 contains 14 residues. Germline CDR1 is SGHAT and CDR2 is FQNNGV. CDR3 residues: CASSFSQPGYEQYF. CDR3 in DNA: TGTGCCAGCAGCTTTTCGCAACCGGGCTACGAGCAGTACTTC.

V gene TRBV7-2 combines with J gene TRBJ2-6; tentatively, D is TRBD1 (6 bases). This CDR3 contains 17 residues. Trimming took off 5 bases at V and 5 bases at J, with 19 bases between the two ends. Germline values: CDR1 SGHTA, CDR2 FQGNSA. The CDR3 nucleotides are TGTGCCAGCAGCGTTACAGGGCTAAGTCGCTGGGCCAACGTCCTGACTTTC. Its protein is CASSVTGLSRWANVLTF.

The chain has TRBV11-3 and TRBJ2-3; 7 nucleotides agree with TRBD1. Trimming cost V 1 base and J 2 bases; bases outside gene matches: 15. Germline CDR1 SGHNT, CDR2 YENEEA. The CDR3 loop spans 19 amino acids. The CDR3 nucleotides read TGTGCCAGCAGCTTAGGATTCACCTCGACAGGGTACAACACAGATACGCAGTATTTT. It yields the protein CASSLGFTSTGYNTDTQYF.

The chain uses TRBV6-5 and TRBJ1-6; D possibly corresponds to TRBD1 (5 bases). Trimming took 4 bases from V and 6 from J, leaving 10 bases between them. Germline CDR1 and CDR2: MNHEY and SVGAGI. The length of the CDR3 is 14 residues. Written as DNA, the CDR3 is TGTGCCAGCAGTTTAGGCGGGACTAATTCACCCCTCCACTTT. It specifies CASSLGGTNSPLHF.

The gene calls are TRBV19 and TRBJ2-3; D is unresolved. The V gene's germline CDR1 is LNHDA and CDR2 SQIVND (reference sequence). The ends were cut back, 0 bases at V and 1 base at J, with 5 bases in the middle. There are 14 residues in the CDR3. CDR3 protein: CASSIDTGTDTQYF. CDR3 DNA: TGTGCCAGTAGTATAGATACAGGCACAGATACGCAGTATTTT.

The chain combines TRBV25-1 with TRBJ1-2, with D tentatively TRBD1 (5 bases). V shed 3 bases and J shed 1 base, with 6 bases lying between them. CDR3 length equals 13 residues. Germline V lookup: CDR1 MGHDK, CDR2 SYGVNS. CDR3 in amino acids: CASSDRGNYGYTF. CDR3 DNA: TGTGCCAGCAGTGATAGGGGTAACTATGGCTACACCTTC.

The V call is TRBV7-9, the J call TRBJ1-3; D might be TRBD1 (6 bases). The CDR3 totals 16 residues. Trimming took off 7 bases at V and 0 bases at J, with 16 bases between the two ends. CDR1 and CDR2 from the germline V gene are SEHNR and FQNEAQ (reference sequence). The DNA of the CDR3 is TGTGCCAGCAACACCCAAGAGGACAGCTCTGGAAACACCATATATTTT. It translates to CASNTQEDSSGNTIYF. Full variable domain (rest looked up from reference TRBV7-9 and TRBJ1-3): DTGVSQNPRHKITKRGQNVTFRCDPISEHNRLYWYRQTLGQGPEFLTYFQNEAQLEKSRLLSDRFSAERPKGSFSTLEIQRTEQGDSAMYLCASNTQEDSSGNTIYFGEGSWLTVV.

This rearrangement joins TRBV27 to TRBJ1-1; D call uncertain. Trimming removed 3 bases at V and 1 base at J, with 9 bases between. This CDR3 contains 14 residues. CDR1 MNHEY and CDR2 SMNVEV come from the germline V gene (reference sequence). In nucleotides, the CDR3 is TGTGCCAGCAGTTTCGGCGGCAAGAACACTGAAGCTTTCTTT. Its translation is CASSFGGKNTEAFF.

In its sample, this clone was seen once. The V call is TRBV3-1 (or the pseudogene TRBV3-2), the J call TRBJ2-7, with TRBD1 matching 10 bases. V lost 4 bases and J lost 3; bases outside the gene matches: 6. Germline-derived CDR1 and CDR2 are LGHDT and YNNKEL (reference sequence). The CDR3 extends over 15 amino acids. CDR3 in DNA: TGTGCCAGCAGCCCCCGGGACAGGGGATTCTACGAGCAGTACTTC. Translation: CASSPRDRGFYEQYF.